This T cell receptor (beta chain) comes out of a study of blood T cell repertoires in COVID-19. Overall study context: There were acute and convalescent COVID-19 samples, and they came from the United States, Italy and Spain.

There are 15 residues in the CDR3. Looked up from germline, CDR1 is SGHTA and CDR2 is FQGNSA. Trimming removed 5 bases at V and 3 bases at J, with 17 bases between. Generated by immunoSEQ multiplex PCR, the TCRdb table keeps only in-frame clones and is missing some. The sample shows about 240,000 clones, around 84% of them seen only once. The clonotype comes from a woman aged 18 to 35 with acute or convalescent COVID-19. Sequenced sample: peripheral blood. J is TRBJ2-7 and V is TRBV7-2; a weak D match, TRBD2 (6 bases). CDR3 bases: TGTGCCAGCAGCGGCCGGGACTTAGGATACTACGAGCAGTACTTC. Its translation: CASSGRDLGYYEQYF.